This entry concerns a single T cell receptor (beta chain). The isolated RNA, all of it, was reverse transcribed, so expressed TCRB transcripts were what got sequenced. The table came from immunoSEQ multiplex PCR; TCRdb's copy has only in-frame clones and leaves some out. The table has approximately 470,000 clones, approximately 30% seen once. Between the trimmed V and J ends, which lost 5 bases and 4 bases, there was a span of 19 bases. This CDR3 has 17 amino acids. Germline V CDR1 and CDR2: SGHNT, YYREEE (reference sequence). The data were taken from a study of beta chain features in type 1 diabetes.

The chain has TRBV5-4 and TRBJ2-6; D might be TRBD2 (6 bases). The TCR originated in a man younger than 30 in good health. The sample comprised naive CD4+ T cells from blood. Written as DNA, the CDR3 is TGTGCCAGCAGACCGGGACTCCTATTTTCCGGGGCCAACGTCCTGACTTTC. This sequence encodes CASRPGLLFSGANVLTF.